This TCR beta chain was recorded in a study of blood T cell repertoires in COVID-19. Overall study: From the United States, Italy and Spain came samples of acute and convalescent COVID-19. The cDNA or gDNA used as material had been derived from T cells, B-cell-depleted T cells, or PBMCs.

Methods used by the authors: By means of reference gene primer amplification, nucleated cell counts were estimated. Data came from immunoSEQ multiplex PCR; TCRdb stores just in-frame clones and leaves some out. V, J and clone size reflect that table, while D and trimming were determined from the DNA. The sample includes 250,000 to 350,000 clones, around 89% of them seen just once. CDR1 is LNHDA, CDR2 SQIVND, per germline (reference sequence). The length of the CDR3 is 13 residues. Enrollees, roughly 18 to 89 years old, lived in about two dozen US areas. To note about this clone: An end of the junction differs from the germline gene, which may be a read error.

This rearrangement joins TRBV19 to TRBJ2-1; TRBD1 matches 8 bases. This receptor was identified in a woman under 30 with acute COVID-19. What was sequenced was PBMCs or T cells enriched from blood (not recorded which). The chain's CDR3 is CASSIAPRQGWLF. CDR3 DNA sequence: TGTGCCAGTAGTATAGCCCCCCGACAGGGGTGGCTCTTC.